These 24 T cell receptor beta chains share one sample of origin, sequenced in a study of T cells in Graves' hyperthyroidism and ophthalmopathy. RNA transcripts were the template for amplifying TCR beta CDR3 regions. In the first-round RT-PCR of the TCR CDR3, the HTBI primer set was used. TCRdb independently ran MiXCR on the multiplex PCR reads; one entry per CDR3 protein. Here the sample spans 300,000 to 450,000 distinct CDR3 sequences, 15% to 19% being singletons. The sequencing sample was made of blood. Source of these receptors: a woman aged 18-29 years with Graves' hyperthyroidism that later progressed to Graves' ophthalmopathy.

At least ten counts were recorded for this clonotype. The chain links TRBV20-1 to TRBJ2-5; no clear D gene. Germline V gene data show CDR1 as DFQATT and CDR2 as SNEGSKA (reference sequence). The CDR3 sequence is 15 residues long. V lost 0 bases and J lost 5, with 16 bases in between. CDR3 in amino acids: CSARDPTSLGETQYF. The CDR3 DNA sequence: TGCAGTGCTAGAGATCCGACGTCCCTCGGGGAGACCCAGTACTTC.

Concerning this clonotype: One end of the junction fails to match germline, which may point to a read error. The chain is built from TRBV6-2 or TRBV6-3 and TRBJ2-3, with a weak D call TRBD1 (7 bases). The germline gives CDR1 MNHEY, CDR2 SVGEGT. The CDR3 runs 15 residues. The CDR3 is CASSYRGTATDTRYF. Here the CDR3 DNA reads TGTGCCAGCAGTTATCGCGGGACAGCTACAGATACGCGGTATTTT.

This clonotype was detected ten times or more. The chain employs TRBV15 and TRBJ2-3; 10 bases map to TRBD2. The ends lost 1 base at V and 6 bases at J; junction bases unmatched: 7. The CDR3 has 16 amino acids. Germline values: CDR1 LNHNV, CDR2 YYDKDF (reference sequence). The CDR3 reads CATSRGAGGVDDTQYF. The DNA of the CDR3 is TGTGCCACCAGCAGAGGAGCGGGAGGGGTCGATGATACGCAGTATTTT.

This clonotype was counted a single time. The chain uses TRBV19 and TRBJ1-3, with a tentative D call TRBD1 (6 bases). Germline V gene sequence: CDR1 LNHDA, CDR2 SQIVND (reference sequence). V dropped 6 bases and J dropped 0 bases, with 15 bases sitting between them. The CDR3 totals 16 residues. This CDR3 is CASRRDTVASGNTIYF. The CDR3 nucleotides read TGTGCCAGTAGGCGGGACACCGTGGCCTCTGGAAACACCATATATTTT.

About this clonotype itself: Possible read error: a much larger clone is one base away. V and J are TRBV30 and TRBJ2-5; D is unresolved. The germline CDR1 and CDR2 sequences are GTSNPN and SVGIG (reference sequence). This CDR3 spans 13 amino acids. The CDR3 reads CAWSVGLRETLYF. CDR3 bases: TGTGCCTGGAGTGTGGGGTTACGAGAGACCCTGTACTTC. The full variable domain, completed using reference TRBV30 and TRBJ2-5, is SQTIHQWPATLVQPVGSPLSLECTVEGTSNPNLYWYRQAAGRGLQLLFYSVGIGQISSEVPQNLSASRPQDRQFILSSKKLLLSDSGFYLCAWSVGLRETLYFGPGTRLLVL.

This clonotype was seen ten or more times. V is TRBV2 and J is TRBJ2-5; 7 nucleotides align to TRBD1. Germline values: CDR1 SNHLY, CDR2 FYNNEI. This CDR3 has 14 amino acids. J was trimmed by 5 bases and V by 6 bases; bases with no gene match: 9. CDR3 amino acids: CASRGQMVRETQYF. The CDR3, as DNA: TGTGCCAGCAGGGGACAGATGGTCCGGGAGACCCAGTACTTC. Using reference TRBV2 and TRBJ2-5 for the parts outside the CDR3, the full variable domain is EPEVTQTPSHQVTQMGQEVILRCVPISNHLYFYWYRQILGQKVEFLVSFYNNEISEKSEIFDDQFSVERPDGSNFTLKIRSTKLEDSAMYFCASRGQMVRETQYFGPGTRLLVL.

This CDR3 reads CASSLARTSDDSGANVLTF. DNA of the CDR3: TGTGCCAGCAGCTTAGCTAGGACTAGCGATGACTCTGGGGCCAACGTCCTGACTTTC. The chain couples TRBV7-9 to TRBJ2-6; 9 nucleotides match TRBD2. The CDR3 sequence is 19 residues long. J was trimmed by 0 bases and V by 0 bases; bases with no gene match: 6. Looked up from germline, CDR1 is SEHNR and CDR2 is FQNEAQ (reference sequence).

This clonotype was counted only a few times. This chain connects TRBV5-1 to TRBJ2-1; TRBD2 agrees at 11 bases. Germline lookup yields CDR1 SGHRS and CDR2 YFSETQ. The V segment lost 4 bases and the J segment 5 bases; nucleotides outside the gene matches: 8. CDR3 length equals 16 residues. In nucleotides, the CDR3 is TGCGCCAGCAGCGTCGCTAGCGGGAGGTGGAACAATGAGCAGTTCTTC. Its protein product is CASSVASGRWNNEQFF. Supplemented by reference TRBV5-1 and TRBJ2-1, the full variable domain reads KAGVTQTPRYLIKTRGQQVTLSCSPISGHRSVSWYQQTPGQGLQFLFEYFSETQRNKGNFPGRFSGRQFSNSRSEMNVSTLELGDSALYLCASSVASGRWNNEQFFGPGTRLTVL.

The V and J genes are TRBV19 and TRBJ2-1; TRBD2 matches 11 bases. With V trimmed by 4 bases and J by 5 bases, 13 bases remained unmatched. Germline CDR1 LNHDA, CDR2 SQIVND (reference sequence). The length of the CDR3 is 18 residues. In nucleotides, the CDR3 is TGTGCCAGTAGTACGACTAGCGGGAACGCCCGGGGAGACAATGAGCAGTTCTTC. It yields the protein CASSTTSGNARGDNEQFF. The full variable domain, with the rest looked up from reference TRBV19 and TRBJ2-1, is DGGITQSPKYLFRKEGQNVTLSCEQNLNHDAMYWYRQDPGQGLRLIYYSQIVNDFQKGDIAEGYSVSREKKESFPLTVTSAQKNPTAFYLCASSTTSGNARGDNEQFFGPGTRLTVL.

This clonotype was seen a few times. J is TRBJ2-2 and V is TRBV10-3, with D perhaps matching TRBD1 (5 bases). Germline V gene lookup returns CDR1 ENHRY and CDR2 SYGVKD. There are 15 residues in the CDR3. Trimming shortened V by 2 bases and J by 4 bases, and 11 bases separated the two germline ends. CDR3 DNA: TGTGCCATCAGTGAGAGGGGTGGTAGCACCGGGGAGCTGTTTTTT. This gives the protein CAISERGGSTGELFF.

The chain has TRBV7-2 and TRBJ2-2; 14 bases fit TRBD2. This CDR3 is built from 17 residues. V lost 5 bases and J lost 5; bases outside the gene matches: 7. Germline lookup yields CDR1 SGHTA and CDR2 FQGNSA. CDR3 protein: CASSRGLAGGGTGELFF. The CDR3, as DNA: TGTGCCAGCAGCAGAGGACTAGCGGGAGGAGGGACCGGGGAGCTGTTTTTT.

This clonotype showed up many times. The gene calls are TRBV3-1 and TRBJ1-3; D gene uncertain. The CDR3 spans 19 residues. Trimming stripped 1 base from V and 0 bases from J, with 19 bases between. Germline CDR1 and CDR2: LGHDT and YNNKEL (reference sequence). DNA of the CDR3: TGTGCCAGCAGCCAAGTCGATTTGAGGCAGGACCTCTCTGGAAACACCATATATTTT. Amino acids: CASSQVDLRQDLSGNTIYF.

This clonotype was detected many times. J is TRBJ2-7 and V is TRBV20-1; D is uncertain. V was trimmed by 4 bases and J by 0 bases, leaving 10 bases between them. Per germline, CDR1 DFQATT and CDR2 SNEGSKA (reference sequence). This CDR3 region has 13 residues. The CDR3 DNA follows: TGCAGTGCTAACCCTGGGGACTCCTACGAGCAGTACTTC. Its protein is CSANPGDSYEQYF.

This clonotype appeared many times. The V call is TRBV6-6, the J call TRBJ2-3; TRBD2 agrees at 7 bases. Germline CDR1 MNHNY, CDR2 SVGAGI (reference sequence). V lost 2 bases and J lost 1; bases outside the gene matches: 9. This CDR3 has 17 residues. For the CDR3, the DNA is TGTGCCAGCAGTTACGGGGCGGGGGTTAGTGGCACAGATACGCAGTATTTT. It translates to CASSYGAGVSGTDTQYF.

This clonotype was recorded at least ten times. The rearrangement links TRBV20-1 to TRBJ2-5; D might be TRBD1 or TRBD2, each matching 5 bases. Looked up from germline, CDR1 is DFQATT and CDR2 is SNEGSKA (reference sequence). Trimming cost V 3 bases and J 1 base, with 9 bases left between them. CDR3 size: 13 residues. CDR3 DNA sequence: TGCAGTGCTAGCATGGGGGTCCAAGAGACCCAGTACTTC. Translated, it gives CSASMGVQETQYF.

This clonotype showed up many times. This chain connects TRBV5-1 to TRBJ2-2; TRBD2 might be the D (5 bases). The CDR3 runs to 15 residues. Trimming removed 1 base from V and 4 bases from J, with 11 bases in between. Germline-derived CDR1 and CDR2 are SGHRS and YFSETQ. CDR3 sequence (DNA): TGCGCCAGCAGCTTGCCACTAGGATCCACCGGGGAGCTGTTTTTT. This gives the protein CASSLPLGSTGELFF.

This clonotype has a count of ten or more. This chain links TRBV6-5 with TRBJ1-2, with no clear D. The V end was cut by 0 bases, the J end by 4 bases, with 12 bases between. CDR1 MNHEY and CDR2 SVGAGI come from the germline V gene. The CDR3 contains 15 residues. For the CDR3, the DNA is TGTGCCAGCAGTTACTCATTGCAGGCCTTCTATGGCTACACCTTC. Residues: CASSYSLQAFYGYTF.

This clonotype was counted many times. For the CDR3, the DNA is TGCGCCAGCAGCTTCACAGGGGCGTCGGAAGCTTTCTTT. Protein sequence: CASSFTGASEAFF. The chain employs TRBV5-1 and TRBJ1-1; 7 bases are shared with TRBD1. The germline gives CDR1 SGHRS, CDR2 YFSETQ. The CDR3 is 13 amino acids. The J segment lost 8 bases and the V segment lost 2 bases, leaving 6 bases of the junction unmatched.

There are many counts of this clonotype. The chain recombines TRBV28 with TRBJ1-1, with 8 bases that match TRBD1. The CDR3 has 11 amino acids. Germline CDR1 is MDHEN and CDR2 is SYDVKM. V was pared by 9 bases and J by 6 bases, with 3 bases of the junction left unmatched. CDR3 nucleotides: TGTGCCAGTTCCAGGGGGCCTGAAGCTTTCTTT. It encodes CASSRGPEAFF.

This clonotype was counted ten times or more. The chain employs TRBV7-3 and TRBJ2-1; perhaps TRBD2 as D (5 bases). The CDR3 covers 12 residues. The germline V gene encodes CDR1 SGHTA and CDR2 FQGTGA. V was trimmed by 2 bases and J by 9 bases, leaving 8 bases between them. CDR3 amino acids: CASSLVGSEQFF. CDR3 sequence (DNA): TGTGCCAGCAGCTTAGTGGGGAGTGAGCAGTTCTTC.

This clonotype was seen a handful of times. The chain joins TRBV19 to TRBJ2-2; D not resolved. V was pared by 8 bases and J by 0 bases, with 10 bases between. Germline CDR1 is LNHDA and CDR2 is SQIVND (reference sequence). The CDR3 runs 14 residues. The CDR3 loop is CASQPDANTGELFF. Written as DNA, the CDR3 is TGTGCCAGTCAACCGGACGCGAACACCGGGGAGCTGTTTTTT.

This clonotype occurred many times. This chain joins TRBV27 and TRBJ1-2, with 10 bases that match TRBD1. CDR3 length: 15 amino acids. Germline assignment: CDR1 MNHEY and CDR2 SMNVEV (reference sequence). J was trimmed by 8 bases and V by 4 bases; bases with no gene match: 10. CDR3 sequence (DNA): TGTGCCAGCAGTTCTCGCGCGACAGGGGGCTTAGGCTACACCTTC. Amino acid sequence: CASSSRATGGLGYTF.

The sample holds a few counts of this clonotype. The chain recombines TRBV28 with TRBJ1-5; 10 positions match TRBD1. Trimming took 8 bases from V and 7 from J; bases not matched to a gene: 8. The length of the CDR3 is 14 residues. The germline V gene encodes CDR1 MDHEN and CDR2 SYDVKM. The DNA for the CDR3 is TGTGCCAGCTGGGACAGGGGAACGGGACAGCCCCAGCATTTT. Its translation is CASWDRGTGQPQHF.

The chain links TRBV20-1 to TRBJ2-1, with 10 positions matching TRBD1. The CDR3 totals 15 residues. Germline V gene sequence: CDR1 DFQATT, CDR2 SNEGSKA (reference sequence). V trimming: 6 bases; J trimming: 6 bases; junction bases outside the gene matches: 11. Here the CDR3 reads CSARGGQGTPNEQFF. The CDR3 DNA follows: TGCAGTGCCCGTGGGGGACAGGGGACCCCCAATGAGCAGTTCTTC.